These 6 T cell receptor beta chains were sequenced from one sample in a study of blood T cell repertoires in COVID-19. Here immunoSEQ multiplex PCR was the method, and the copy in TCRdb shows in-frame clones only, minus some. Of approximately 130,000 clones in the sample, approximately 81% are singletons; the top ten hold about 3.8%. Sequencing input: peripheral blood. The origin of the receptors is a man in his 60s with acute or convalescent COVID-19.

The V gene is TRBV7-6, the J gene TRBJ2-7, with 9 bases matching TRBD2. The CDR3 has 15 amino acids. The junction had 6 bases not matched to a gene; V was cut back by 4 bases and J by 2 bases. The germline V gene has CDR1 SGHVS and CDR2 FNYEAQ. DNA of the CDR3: TGTGCCAGCAGCTCCCCTAGCGGGGCCGCCTACGAGCAGTACTTC. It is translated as CASSSPSGAAYEQYF.

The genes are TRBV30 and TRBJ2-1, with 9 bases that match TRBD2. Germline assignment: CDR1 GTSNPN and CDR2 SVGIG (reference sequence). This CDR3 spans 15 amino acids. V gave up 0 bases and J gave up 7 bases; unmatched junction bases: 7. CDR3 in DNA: TGTGCCTGGAGTGTATTAGCGGGAGAGGTTAATGAGCAGTTCTTC. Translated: CAWSVLAGEVNEQFF.

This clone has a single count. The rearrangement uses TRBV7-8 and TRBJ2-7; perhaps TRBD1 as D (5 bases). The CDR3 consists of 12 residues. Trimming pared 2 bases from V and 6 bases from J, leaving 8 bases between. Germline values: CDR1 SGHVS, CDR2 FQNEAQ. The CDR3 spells CASSLQGSEQYF. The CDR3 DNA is TGTGCCAGCAGCTTACAGGGTTCCGAGCAGTACTTC. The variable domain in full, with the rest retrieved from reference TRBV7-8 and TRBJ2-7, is GAGVSQSPRYKVAKRGQDVALRCDPISGHVSLFWYQQALGQGPEFLTYFQNEAQLDKSGLPSDRFFAERPEGSVSTLKIQRTQQEDSAVYLCASSLQGSEQYFGPGTRLTVT.

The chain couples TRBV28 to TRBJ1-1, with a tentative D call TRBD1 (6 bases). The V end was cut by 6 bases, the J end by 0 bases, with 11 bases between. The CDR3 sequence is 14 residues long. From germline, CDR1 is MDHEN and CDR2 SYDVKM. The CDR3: CASSLGQMNTEAFF. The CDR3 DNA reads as TGTGCCAGCAGCTTGGGACAAATGAACACTGAAGCTTTCTTT.

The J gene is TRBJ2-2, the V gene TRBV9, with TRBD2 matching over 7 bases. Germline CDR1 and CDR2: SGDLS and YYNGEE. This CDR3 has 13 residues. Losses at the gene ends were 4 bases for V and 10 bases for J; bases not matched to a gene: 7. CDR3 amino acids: CASSSWGGEELFF. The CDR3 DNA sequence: TGTGCCAGCAGCTCATGGGGGGGAGAGGAGCTGTTTTTT.

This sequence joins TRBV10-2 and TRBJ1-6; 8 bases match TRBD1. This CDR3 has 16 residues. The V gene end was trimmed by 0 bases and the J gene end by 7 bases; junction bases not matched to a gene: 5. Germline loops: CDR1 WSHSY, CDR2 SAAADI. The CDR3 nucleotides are TGCGCCAGCAGTGAGTCCCGGACAGGGAGGAATTCACCCCTCCACTTT. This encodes CASSESRTGRNSPLHF.